The 2 T cell receptor beta chains below come from one sample, sequenced in a study of T cells in tuberculosis. TCRdb keeps only in-frame clones here, not all; method: immunoSEQ multiplex PCR. The sample consists of about 30,000 clones, approximately 94% of them appearing once. The sample was PBMCs. The receptors originated from a donor aged 10 to 29 with latent tuberculosis or without tuberculosis infection.

The chain recombines TRBV28 with TRBJ2-7, with 7 bases aligning to TRBD2. Germline CDR1 MDHEN, CDR2 SYDVKM. The CDR3 covers 15 residues. With V trimmed by 4 bases and J by 3 bases, 9 bases remained unmatched. CDR3 sequence: CASSSQSGTDYEQYF. CDR3 bases: TGTGCCAGCAGTTCTCAAAGCGGGACTGACTACGAGCAGTACTTC.

The genes are TRBV7-9 and TRBJ1-5, with TRBD1 matching over 9 bases. This CDR3 spans 18 amino acids. Germline loops: CDR1 SEHNR, CDR2 FQNEAQ (reference sequence). V shed 5 bases and J 4 bases; nucleotides not matched to a gene: 15. The chain's CDR3 is CASSLGTGISFGNQPQHF. The CDR3 DNA follows: TGTGCCAGCAGCCTAGGGACAGGGATTTCGTTTGGGAATCAGCCCCAGCATTTT. Together with reference TRBV7-9 and TRBJ1-5, the CDR3 gives the full variable domain: DTGVSQNPRHKITKRGQNVTFRCDPISEHNRLYWYRQTLGQGPEFLTYFQNEAQLEKSRLLSDRFSAERPKGSFSTLEIQRTEQGDSAMYLCASSLGTGISFGNQPQHFGDGTRLSIL.